This T cell receptor (beta chain) was documented in a study of neurological immune-mediated disorders (dated by TCRdb to the late 2010s). In terms of the full investigation: Among the roughly 35 multiple sclerosis patients, approximately 30 had relapsing-remitting MS and 3 had secondary progressive MS. The study compared peripheral blood TCR-beta repertoires of HTLV-I-associated myelopathy (HAM/TSP) patients, multiple sclerosis patients and healthy controls using UMI-based sequencing. The 106 TCR-beta libraries covered PBMC samples along with longitudinal samples, technical triplicates, and paired sorted CD4+ and CD8+ T-cell subsets. The cohort included about 70 subjects: approximately 14 with HAM/TSP, about 34 with multiple sclerosis, and approximately 20 healthy controls. The paper's findings and limits, for the study overall: TCR clonal expansion was highest in HAM/TSP patients and lowest in MS patients, with MS patients falling below even healthy controls. The MS cluster was not associated with any clinical or MRI features, and the authors stated that larger cohorts are needed. Expanded clones from different subjects shared no identical CDR3 amino acid sequences, which suggests that TCR-beta repertoires were private in all groups. Repertoires from 18 of 34 MS patients were grouped by phylogenetic analysis into a cluster of related CDR3 sequences, suggesting a possible repertoire-level signature.

This clonotype has ten or more counts. What this receptor recognizes is not known. Base qualities are missing; no much larger clone stands one base away. The CDR3 has 15 amino acids, counting the end cysteine and phenylalanine. The retained sequence is limited to the CDR3, 45 bases, with the frame set at the first base. V is cut back by 4 bases and J by 2 bases, with 9 bases in the junction unmatched. From the germline V gene (reference sequence), CDR1 is DFQATT and CDR2 is SNEGSKA. Libraries from unsorted PBMCs were made from 2 million PBMCs kept in RNAlater at -80 degrees C until RNA extraction. The multiple sclerosis patients were enrolled in a US clinical protocol that used magnetic resonance imaging to evaluate disease progression. Peripheral blood was subjected to Ficoll-Hypaque density gradient centrifugation to isolate PBMCs, which were then cryopreserved in liquid nitrogen. cDNA was synthesized by template-switch 5'RACE using a primer carrying a 10-nucleotide random unique molecular identifier by which each TCR transcript was tagged. Every sequencing run covered 15-18 subjects and yielded more than 170 million TCR-beta sequences. Total RNA was extracted with the RNeasy kit. Using the KAPA Real-time Library Amplification kit, TCR-beta VDJ regions were amplified with primers for the TCR constant region and the 5'RACE anchor. Sample indexes and Illumina adaptors were added in a first PCR, and a second PCR then increased library yield. After Ampure bead purification, the roughly 650 bp TCR product was size-selected on a 2% E-gel SizeSelection system. Before pooling, library quality was checked on a Bioanalyzer, concentration was measured with Qubit, and libraries were quantified with the Kapa Library Quantification kit. Paired-end 2 x 150 bp sequencing of the libraries was performed on an Illumina HiSeq 2500. To increase sequence diversity, about 25-31% phiX was spiked into each library pool. The authors processed their data as follows. The quality-filtered reads were processed with the UMI-based MiGEC pipeline, whose error correction step removed more than 85% of the raw TCR sequences. VDJ genes were aligned to IMGT germline references, and each clonotype was defined by a unique CDR3 amino acid sequence together with V-J genes. Clonal expansion, Shannon diversity and CDR3 relatedness (CalcPairwiseDistances, ClusterSamples) were evaluated with VDJtools, and phylogenetic trees were built with CLCbio workbench. A clone was classed as expanded if it had 8 or more unique UMIs, a cutoff based on coefficient-of-variation modelling across technical triplicates. TCRdb reworked the public reads: Q25 trimming with fastp, MiXCR clone assembly, productive beta chains retained. CDR3 protein sequences are deduplicated, and each keeps its most common genes and DNA. TCRdb, not the authors, supplied the V and J calls. In this sample the table shows approximately 60,000 distinct CDR3 sequences, around 3.5% of which occur a single time. Of the sample, around 3.3% is held by the ten largest clones.

Input material: PBMCs. This chain is built from TRBV20-1 and TRBJ2-3; the central 7 bases match TRBD2. This clonotype was obtained from a woman aged 30 to 39 with multiple sclerosis. In nucleotides, the sequence is TGCAGTGCTAAAAAACCGGGACTACACACAGATACGCAGTATTTT. It encodes CSAKKPGLHTDTQYF.